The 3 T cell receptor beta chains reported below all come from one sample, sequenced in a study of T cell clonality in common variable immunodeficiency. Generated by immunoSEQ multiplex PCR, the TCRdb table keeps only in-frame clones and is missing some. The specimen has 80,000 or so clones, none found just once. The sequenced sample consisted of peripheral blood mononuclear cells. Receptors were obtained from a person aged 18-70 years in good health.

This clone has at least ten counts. The sequenced part of the CDR3 DNA is TGTGCCAGCAGTGTCGTTCGGGGGAACACTGAA. It specifies CASSVVRGNTE. The CDR3, in full, reads CASSVVRGNTEAFF. The chain employs TRBV6-1 and TRBJ1-1; D remains unclear. Read sequence stops 3 residues before the CDR3 end, and the germline J gene provides the missing end. CDR1 is MNHNS and CDR2 is SASEGT in the germline V gene. The CDR3 has 14 residues. V lost 4 bases and J lost 1, with 10 bases in between.

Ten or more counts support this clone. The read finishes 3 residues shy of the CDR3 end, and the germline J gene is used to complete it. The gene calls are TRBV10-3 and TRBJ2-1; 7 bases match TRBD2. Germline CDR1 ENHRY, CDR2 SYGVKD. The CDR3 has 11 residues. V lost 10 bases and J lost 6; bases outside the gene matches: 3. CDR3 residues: CATWGGNEQFF. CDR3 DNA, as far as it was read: TGTGCCACGTGGGGGGGCAATGAG.

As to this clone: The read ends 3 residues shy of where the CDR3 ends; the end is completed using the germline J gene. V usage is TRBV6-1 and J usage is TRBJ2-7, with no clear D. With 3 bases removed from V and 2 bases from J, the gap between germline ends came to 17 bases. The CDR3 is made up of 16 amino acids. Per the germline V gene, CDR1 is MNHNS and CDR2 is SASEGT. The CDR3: CASSDAGDPGPYEQYF. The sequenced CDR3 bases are TGTGCCAGCAGTGATGCTGGTGATCCTGGGCCCTACGAG.